The 24 T cell receptor beta chains below all came from one sample that was sequenced in a study of response to subunit inactivated influenza vaccine. Via MiXCR, TCRdb re-called the RT-PCR reads, giving one row per CDR3 protein. Here the sample spans 550,000 to 800,000 distinct CDR3 sequences, 15% to 19% being singletons. Sequenced here: PBMCs from blood, sampled 11 to 12 days after vaccination. Receptors were obtained from a man aged 50 to 60 who received an inactivated influenza vaccine.

The chain is built from TRBV25-1 and TRBJ2-3, with no clear D. CDR1 and CDR2 from the germline V gene are MGHDK and SYGVNS. Trimming took 5 bases from V and 9 from J, leaving 12 bases between them. The CDR3 has 12 residues. CDR3: CASSSRRGTQYF. The CDR3 DNA reads as TGTGCCAGCAGTTCCCGGAGAGGAACGCAGTATTTT.

This clonotype came up a few times. V is TRBV11-2 and J is TRBJ2-5; 10 bases are a match to TRBD2. J lost 1 base, V lost 5 bases, and 13 bases had no gene match. The CDR3 spans 18 residues. Germline CDR1 and CDR2: SGHAT and FQNNGV. The chain's CDR3 is CASSPTSGWGRFQETQYF. The CDR3 coding sequence is TGTGCCAGCAGCCCGACTAGCGGGTGGGGCCGATTCCAAGAGACCCAGTACTTC.

This clonotype was detected only a few times. The rearrangement uses TRBV18 and TRBJ2-7; 9 bases are shared with TRBD2. This CDR3 spans 15 amino acids. J gave up 7 bases and V 4 bases, and 11 bases lay outside the gene matches. CDR1 and CDR2 (germline): KGHSH, LQKENI. DNA of the CDR3: TGTGCCAGCTCACTACCTGCGGGAGGGTCGGAAGAGCAGTACTTC. Its protein is CASSLPAGGSEEQYF. The full variable domain, in which reference TRBV18 and TRBJ2-7 provide the parts outside the CDR3, is NAGVMQNPRHLVRRRGQEARLRCSPMKGHSHVYWYRQLPEEGLKFMVYLQKENIIDESGMPKERFSAEFPKEGPSILRIQQVVRGDSAAYFCASSLPAGGSEEQYFGPGTRLTVT.

This clonotype occurred a few times. The chain has TRBV11-2 and TRBJ2-7; D gene ambiguous. Looked up from germline, CDR1 is SGHAT and CDR2 is FQNNGV. V was cut by 1 base and J by 1 base, with 8 bases left in between. The CDR3 sequence is 14 residues long. The CDR3 DNA reads as TGTGCCAGCAGCTTAGGTCCGAAGTCCTACGAGCAGTACTTC. Its protein product is CASSLGPKSYEQYF.

This clonotype has a handful of counts. The chain employs TRBV10-2 and TRBJ1-1; D is undetermined. Germline-derived CDR1 and CDR2 are WSHSY and SAAADI. V was cut by 0 bases and J by 1 base, with 9 bases left in between. The CDR3 totals 15 residues. The CDR3 DNA reads TGCGCCAGCAGTGAGTCCGCAGTACCGAACACTGAAGCTTTCTTT. Its protein is CASSESAVPNTEAFF.

The sample holds a few counts of this clonotype. V is TRBV29-1 and J is TRBJ1-1; D remains unclear. This CDR3 region has 13 residues. Germline CDR1 reads SQVTM; CDR2 reads ANQGSEA. With 4 bases removed from V and 1 base from J, the gap between germline ends came to 10 bases. Here the CDR3 DNA reads TGCAGCGTTGTGGTTTTAAAGAACACTGAAGCTTTCTTT. Residues: CSVVVLKNTEAFF.

This clonotype was detected only a few times. The V call is TRBV20-1, the J call TRBJ2-4, with a weak D call TRBD1 (6 bases). This CDR3 contains 17 residues. Trimming shortened V by 5 bases and J by 3 bases, and 23 bases separated the two germline ends. Germline values: CDR1 DFQATT, CDR2 SNEGSKA (reference sequence). The CDR3 DNA is TGCAGTGCTCGCCCGACAGGCAGAATAGGGGGCAAAAACATTCAGTACTTC. Translation: CSARPTGRIGGKNIQYF.

This clonotype was detected a few times. The rearrangement links TRBV28 to TRBJ2-7; the match to TRBD2 covers 7 bases. CDR1 is MDHEN, CDR2 SYDVKM, per germline. J was trimmed by 6 bases and V by 4 bases; bases with no gene match: 12. CDR3 length equals 15 residues. DNA of the CDR3: TGTGCCAGCAGTTCACACTCGGGGGGAAGGGGCGAGCAGTACTTC. It yields the protein CASSSHSGGRGEQYF.

The chain joins TRBV11-2 to TRBJ2-1; TRBD2 aligns across 7 bases. The CDR3 contains 15 residues. V was pared by 2 bases and J by 2 bases, with 3 bases of the junction left unmatched. CDR1 is SGHAT and CDR2 is FQNNGV in the germline V gene. The CDR3 loop is CASSLRGLPYNEQFF. CDR3 DNA sequence: TGTGCCAGCAGCTTAAGGGGACTACCCTACAATGAGCAGTTCTTC.

This chain joins TRBV2 and TRBJ1-1, with D unclear. Germline V gene lookup returns CDR1 SNHLY and CDR2 FYNNEI. The CDR3 length is 13 residues. Trimming removed 1 base from V and 6 bases from J, with 9 bases in between. CDR3 in amino acids: CASSEGPSAEAFF. CDR3 bases: TGTGCCAGCAGTGAAGGTCCGAGCGCTGAAGCTTTCTTT.

This chain links TRBV10-2 with TRBJ2-3; 15 bases agree with TRBD2. Germline trimming cut 4 bases from V and 6 bases from J; bases unmatched to any gene: 5. Germline V gives CDR1 WSHSY, CDR2 SAAADI. The CDR3 covers 16 residues. The CDR3 DNA sequence: TGCGCCAGCAGTGTGGGACTAGCGGGGGGCCTGGATACGCAGTATTTT. It encodes CASSVGLAGGLDTQYF.

This clonotype was counted between two and nine times. The gene calls are TRBV5-1 and TRBJ2-1; 9 bases map to TRBD2. In germline, CDR1 is SGHRS, CDR2 YFSETQ. The CDR3 length is 19 residues. The ends lost 3 bases at V and 2 bases at J; junction bases unmatched: 15. The CDR3 coding sequence is TGCGCCAGCAGCTCGGAGCAAAAAATAGCGGGAGTGCCCTACAATGAGCAGTTCTTC. Translating gives CASSSEQKIAGVPYNEQFF.

Only a few counts were recorded for this clonotype. The rearrangement uses TRBV5-1 and TRBJ2-5; D perhaps matches TRBD2 (7 bases). V dropped 0 bases and J dropped 5 bases, with 14 bases sitting between them. CDR3 length equals 15 residues. The germline V gene has CDR1 SGHRS and CDR2 YFSETQ. The CDR3 nucleotides are TGCGCCAGCAGCTTGGTTCCGGGGGGCTGGGAGACCCAGTACTTC. Its translation is CASSLVPGGWETQYF.

This clonotype was detected only a few times. The V gene is TRBV24-1, the J gene TRBJ2-1; D is perhaps TRBD1 or TRBD2 (5 bases each). V lost 8 bases, J lost 0 bases, and 10 bases lay in between. There are 14 residues in the CDR3. Germline CDR1 KGHDR, CDR2 SFDVKD. The CDR3 sequence: CATKGRNSYNEQFF. CDR3 in DNA: TGTGCCACCAAGGGACGGAACTCCTACAATGAGCAGTTCTTC.

The V call is TRBV4-1, the J call TRBJ2-7; weak D call: TRBD2 (6 bases). This CDR3 is built from 14 residues. V shed 4 bases and J shed 6 bases, with 16 bases lying between them. Germline lookup yields CDR1 MGHRA and CDR2 YSYEKL. In DNA form, the CDR3 reads TGCGCCAGCAGCCTGGGACTTAACTCTCGCGAGCAGTACTTC. This codes for CASSLGLNSREQYF.

The chain's CDR3 is CASSQVLEGAGGYTF. The CDR3 nucleotides are TGCGCCAGCAGCCAAGTGTTGGAGGGAGCGGGTGGCTACACCTTC. J is TRBJ1-2 and V is TRBV4-1; D remains ambiguous. V was cut by 1 base and J by 7 bases, with 16 bases left in between. CDR1 is MGHRA, CDR2 YSYEKL, per germline. The CDR3 runs 15 residues.

This sequence joins TRBV5-1 and TRBJ1-6; D might be TRBD1 (5 bases). V gave up 4 bases and J gave up 9 bases, with 14 bases separating them. The CDR3 has 14 amino acids. Germline V gene sequence: CDR1 SGHRS, CDR2 YFSETQ. CDR3 sequence (DNA): TGCGCCAGCAGCACGGGTCTCGGGGGTTCACCCCTCCACTTT. It translates to CASSTGLGGSPLHF.

This clonotype was seen a few times. V gene TRBV7-9 combines with J gene TRBJ2-7; TRBD1 might be the D (5 bases). The CDR3 loop spans 14 amino acids. Trimming cost V 5 bases and J 2 bases, with 13 bases left between them. Per the germline V gene, CDR1 is SEHNR and CDR2 is FQNEAQ (reference sequence). The CDR3 sequence is CASSPVGQPYEQYF. The DNA of the CDR3 is TGTGCCAGCAGCCCCGTGGGGCAGCCCTACGAGCAGTACTTC.

This clonotype appeared a few times. The chain combines TRBV9 with TRBJ1-2; 9 positions agree with TRBD1. The CDR3 extends over 16 amino acids. J lost 4 bases, V lost 0 bases, and 7 bases had no gene match. The V gene's germline CDR1 is SGDLS and CDR2 YYNGEE. The CDR3 nucleotides read TGTGCCAGCAGCGTAGACCGGGACAGGGTGTCCTATGGCTACACCTTC. This encodes CASSVDRDRVSYGYTF.

There are many counts of this clonotype. This chain uses TRBV24-1 with TRBJ2-2; TRBD1 matches at 7 bases. The V gene end was trimmed by 4 bases and the J gene end by 3 bases; junction bases not matched to a gene: 4. This CDR3 comprises 15 residues. Germline values: CDR1 KGHDR, CDR2 SFDVKD. CDR3 nucleotides: TGTGCCACCAGTGAGGCGACAGGGTACACCGGGGAGCTGTTTTTT. It translates to CATSEATGYTGELFF.

Only a few counts were recorded for this clonotype. This chain connects TRBV6-2 or TRBV6-3 to TRBJ1-5; a weak D match, TRBD1 (6 bases). The CDR3 contains 14 residues. From germline, CDR1 is MNHEY and CDR2 SVGEGT. V lost 6 bases to trimming and J lost 6 bases, with 15 bases between them. The CDR3 protein is CASSPGTRGQPQHF. The CDR3 DNA is TGTGCCAGCAGCCCCGGGACCAGGGGTCAGCCCCAGCATTTT.

Here the CDR3 DNA reads TGTGCCACCTGCCAGCCGGACTACATCACAGATACGCAGTATTTT. It translates to CATCQPDYITDTQYF. The chain joins TRBV3-1 to TRBJ2-3, with TRBD2 as a possible D gene (6 bases). The germline V and J ends were trimmed by 10 bases and 2 bases, with 19 bases remaining between them. CDR3 length: 15 amino acids. Germline lookup yields CDR1 LGHDT and CDR2 YNNKEL (reference sequence).

The chain couples TRBV9 to TRBJ2-3; TRBD2 is a possible D gene (6 bases). The germline CDR1 and CDR2 sequences are SGDLS and YYNGEE. The CDR3 has 13 amino acids. V was clipped by 0 bases and J by 10 bases, with 12 bases between them. The CDR3 sequence is CASSVAVGGAQYF. The CDR3, as DNA: TGTGCCAGCAGCGTAGCTGTGGGGGGTGCGCAGTATTTT.

This clonotype was observed at least ten times. The chain recombines TRBV7-8 with TRBJ1-1; 7 nucleotides line up with TRBD1. This CDR3 is built from 14 residues. J was trimmed by 0 bases and V by 6 bases; bases with no gene match: 4. CDR1 is SGHVS and CDR2 is FQNEAQ in the germline V gene. In nucleotides, the CDR3 is TGTGCCAGCAGACAAGGGACAGTGAACACTGAAGCTTTCTTT. Its translation is CASRQGTVNTEAFF.